This T cell receptor beta chain stems from a study of beta chain features in type 1 diabetes. Based on CD45RO/CCR7/CD25/CD127/CD95/CD27, CD4+ regulatory, stem cell-like memory, naive and central memory cells were sorted. Germline CDR1 MDHEN, CDR2 SYDVKM. This CDR3 spans 11 amino acids. Between the trimmed V and J ends, which lost 5 bases and 6 bases, there was a span of 7 bases. Findings of the study overall: Lower insertion and higher deletion counts appeared at VDJ junctions in type 1 diabetes patients. Moderate yet significant TCRB CDR3 shortening was seen in Type 1 diabetes patients in all four CD4+ subsets. Patients and controls would share equally any PCR tilt toward shorter templates.

In this sample, this clone turned up a few times. Its antigen is not known. Every isolated RNA sample was fully reverse transcribed, so sequencing captured expressed TCRB transcripts. Measured with immunoSEQ multiplex PCR; TCRdb has only the in-frame clones, and not every one. Here the sample spans 120,000 or so clones, approximately 15% being singletons. Input material: central memory CD4+ T cells from blood. The gene calls are TRBV28 and TRBJ1-2; D might be TRBD1 (5 bases). The TCR originated in a man aged 18 to 29 with type 1 diabetes. The DNA of the CDR3 is TGTGCCAGCAGTAGGGGTAATGGCTACACCTTC. It codes for CASSRGNGYTF.